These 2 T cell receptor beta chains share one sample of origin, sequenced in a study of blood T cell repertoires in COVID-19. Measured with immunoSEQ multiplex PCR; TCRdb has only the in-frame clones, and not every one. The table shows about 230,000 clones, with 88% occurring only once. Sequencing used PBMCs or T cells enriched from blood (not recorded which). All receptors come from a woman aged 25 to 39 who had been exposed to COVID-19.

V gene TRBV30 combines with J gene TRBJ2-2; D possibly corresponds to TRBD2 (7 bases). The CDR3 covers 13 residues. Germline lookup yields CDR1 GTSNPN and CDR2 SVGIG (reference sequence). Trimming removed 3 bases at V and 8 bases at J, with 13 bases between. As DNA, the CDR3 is TGTGCCTGGAGCCCCGGGGGGCCAGGGGAGCTGTTTTTT. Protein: CAWSPGGPGELFF. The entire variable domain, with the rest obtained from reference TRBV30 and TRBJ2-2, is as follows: SQTIHQWPATLVQPVGSPLSLECTVEGTSNPNLYWYRQAAGRGLQLLFYSVGIGQISSEVPQNLSASRPQDRQFILSSKKLLLSDSGFYLCAWSPGGPGELFFGEGSRLTVL.

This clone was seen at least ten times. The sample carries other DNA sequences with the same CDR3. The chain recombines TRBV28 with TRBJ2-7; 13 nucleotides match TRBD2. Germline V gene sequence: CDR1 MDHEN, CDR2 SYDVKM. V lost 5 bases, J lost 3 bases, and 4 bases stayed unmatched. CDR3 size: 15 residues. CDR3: CASSLRTSGGYEQYF. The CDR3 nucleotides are TGTGCCAGCAGTCTGCGGACTAGCGGGGGCTACGAGCAGTACTTC.